A selection of T cell receptor beta chains follows, all from one sample in a study of shared clonotypes between healthy human individuals. TCRdb keeps only in-frame clones here, not all; method: immunoSEQ multiplex PCR. This table holds hundreds of thousands of clones, 73% found once. Sequenced: memory CD4+ T cells sorted from blood. These receptors were collected from a woman in her twenties or thirties in good health. Each CDR3 is given with its conserved first and last residue. The D gene is left open where the match is weak. Part of the rows lack a size; the others show once, few, many or a class for expanded clones.

v_call: TRBV5-1; j_call: TRBJ2-3; d_call: TRBD1; clone_size: -; cdr3_nt: TGCGCCAGCAGCCCGGGGGACAGGGACACAGATACGCAGTATTTT; cdr3_aa: CASSPGDRDTDTQYF
v_call: TRBV9; j_call: TRBJ2-3; d_call: -; clone_size: -; cdr3_nt: TGTGCCAGCAGCCCCCTAGGGGGAGGACCCACAGATACGCAGTATTTT; cdr3_aa: CASSPLGGGPTDTQYF
v_call: TRBV6-4; j_call: TRBJ2-7; d_call: TRBD1; clone_size: few; cdr3_nt: TGTGCCACTCCGGGACAGAGTTCCTACGAGCAGTACTTC; cdr3_aa: CATPGQSSYEQYF
v_call: TRBV7-6; j_call: TRBJ1-1; d_call: -; clone_size: -; cdr3_nt: TGTGCCAGCAGCCGGCGGGGAAGGAACACTGAAGCTTTCTTT; cdr3_aa: CASSRRGRNTEAFF
v_call: TRBV28; j_call: TRBJ1-4; d_call: -; clone_size: -; cdr3_nt: TGTGCCAGCAGACCGGGACCCGCGATTAATGAAAAACTGTTTTTT; cdr3_aa: CASRPGPAINEKLFF
v_call: TRBV5-1; j_call: TRBJ2-7; d_call: TRBD1; clone_size: -; cdr3_nt: TGCGCCAGCAGCCCACAGGGGACCTACGAGCAGTACTTC; cdr3_aa: CASSPQGTYEQYF
v_call: TRBV5-1; j_call: TRBJ2-2; d_call: -; clone_size: -; cdr3_nt: TGCGCCAGCAGCAGGACGGTTGCGAACACCGGGGAGCTGTTTTTT; cdr3_aa: CASSRTVANTGELFF
v_call: TRBV7-8; j_call: TRBJ2-2; d_call: -; clone_size: -; cdr3_nt: TGTGCCAGCAGCTCGAGGGCCTCAGGGGAGGGGGAGCTGTTTTTT; cdr3_aa: CASSSRASGEGELFF
v_call: TRBV4-1; j_call: TRBJ2-1; d_call: TRBD1; clone_size: few; cdr3_nt: TGCGCCAGCAGCCAGGGACAGGGTCGCCACAATGAGCAGTTCTTC; cdr3_aa: CASSQGQGRHNEQFF
v_call: TRBV6-5; j_call: TRBJ2-7; d_call: -; clone_size: -; cdr3_nt: TGTGCCAGCAGTTACTCCTACCTCTCCTACGAGCAGTACTTC; cdr3_aa: CASSYSYLSYEQYF
v_call: TRBV20-1; j_call: TRBJ1-1; d_call: -; clone_size: few; cdr3_nt: TGCAGTGCTAGCCCACCCGAAGCTTTCTTT; cdr3_aa: CSASPPEAFF
v_call: TRBV29-1; j_call: TRBJ2-2; d_call: -; clone_size: few; cdr3_nt: TGCAGAAAACAGGGCGCCACCGGGGAGCTGTTTTTT; cdr3_aa: CRKQGATGELFF
v_call: TRBV27; j_call: TRBJ1-1; d_call: TRBD1; clone_size: -; cdr3_nt: TGTGCCAGCGGGGACAGGGGTCCTTTTCTGGACACTGAAGCTTTCTTT; cdr3_aa: CASGDRGPFLDTEAFF
v_call: TRBV28; j_call: TRBJ2-7; d_call: -; clone_size: many; cdr3_nt: TGTGCCAGCAGTTGGCACAAAAGCTCCTACGAGCAGTACTTC; cdr3_aa: CASSWHKSSYEQYF
v_call: TRBV10-3; j_call: TRBJ2-7; d_call: TRBD2; clone_size: -; cdr3_nt: TGTGCCATCAGTGATGGGACTAGCTCCAACGAGCAGTACTTC; cdr3_aa: CAISDGTSSNEQYF
v_call: TRBV10-3; j_call: TRBJ2-3; d_call: -; clone_size: -; cdr3_nt: TGTGCCATCAAGTCGGGGGCTGACACAGATACGCAGTATTTT; cdr3_aa: CAIKSGADTDTQYF
v_call: TRBV5-4; j_call: TRBJ2-2; d_call: TRBD1; clone_size: once; cdr3_nt: TGTGCCAGCACGGACAGGGCGAACACCGGGGAGCTGTTTTTT; cdr3_aa: CASTDRANTGELFF
v_call: TRBV19; j_call: TRBJ1-5; d_call: -; clone_size: -; cdr3_nt: TGTGCCAGTAGAGTTAGAAAGGGACGCGAGGATCAGCCCCAGCATTTT; cdr3_aa: CASRVRKGREDQPQHF
v_call: TRBV2; j_call: TRBJ1-2; d_call: -; clone_size: -; cdr3_nt: TGTGCCAGCAGTGAAGACATTTCAGGTGGCTACACCTTC; cdr3_aa: CASSEDISGGYTF
v_call: TRBV5-1; j_call: TRBJ2-3; d_call: -; clone_size: -; cdr3_nt: TGCGCCAGCAGTTCCGGGACACTCCGGGATACGCAGTATTTT; cdr3_aa: CASSSGTLRDTQYF
v_call: TRBV27; j_call: TRBJ2-3; d_call: -; clone_size: -; cdr3_nt: TGTGCCAGCAGAAGGGACGGCTACACAGATACGCAGTATTTT; cdr3_aa: CASRRDGYTDTQYF
v_call: TRBV28; j_call: TRBJ1-1; d_call: -; clone_size: -; cdr3_nt: TGTGCCAGCAGTTTACCAGATCACGCAGCTTTCTTT; cdr3_aa: CASSLPDHAAFF
v_call: TRBV9; j_call: TRBJ2-3; d_call: -; clone_size: -; cdr3_nt: TGTGCCAGCAGTCTAGGGGGGAGGGTTGTTTCAGATACGCAGTATTTT; cdr3_aa: CASSLGGRVVSDTQYF
v_call: TRBV4-1; j_call: TRBJ2-1; d_call: TRBD2; clone_size: -; cdr3_nt: TGCGCCAGCAGCCAAGTGTCGGCGGGAGGGCCATACAATGAGCAGTTCTTC; cdr3_aa: CASSQVSAGGPYNEQFF
v_call: TRBV30; j_call: TRBJ2-3; d_call: -; clone_size: -; cdr3_nt: TGTGCCTGGAGTCAAACACTCAGGTTCGCCGGCACAGATACGCAGTATTTT; cdr3_aa: CAWSQTLRFAGTDTQYF
v_call: TRBV18; j_call: TRBJ2-1; d_call: -; clone_size: -; cdr3_nt: TGTGCCAGCTCACCACCGGGGAGTGCCGACTACAATGAGCAGTTCTTC; cdr3_aa: CASSPPGSADYNEQFF
v_call: TRBV5-1; j_call: TRBJ2-3; d_call: -; clone_size: -; cdr3_nt: TGCGCCAGCAGCTTGGGGACCGGGACTAGCACAGATACGCAGTATTTT; cdr3_aa: CASSLGTGTSTDTQYF
v_call: TRBV28; j_call: TRBJ2-3; d_call: TRBD2; clone_size: -; cdr3_nt: TGTGCCAGCAGTCCCCCTGGTGGACTAGCGGGGATCACAGATACGCAGTATTTT; cdr3_aa: CASSPPGGLAGITDTQYF
v_call: TRBV11-2; j_call: TRBJ2-1; d_call: TRBD2; clone_size: few; cdr3_nt: TGTGCCAGCACCCTCCGGCTAGCGGGAGTCTTCAATGAGCAGTTCTTC; cdr3_aa: CASTLRLAGVFNEQFF
v_call: TRBV15; j_call: TRBJ1-1; d_call: -; clone_size: -; cdr3_nt: TGTGCCACCAGCAGACGCGGCAGCACTGAAGCTTTCTTT; cdr3_aa: CATSRRGSTEAFF
v_call: TRBV7-6; j_call: TRBJ2-5; d_call: -; clone_size: -; cdr3_nt: TGTGCCAGCAGCCAAGACTTCACTTTGGGGACCCAGTACTTC; cdr3_aa: CASSQDFTLGTQYF
v_call: TRBV21-1; j_call: TRBJ2-7; d_call: -; clone_size: -; cdr3_nt: TGTGCCAGCAGCAAAGTTGGGAGGGACGGAGCATTCGAGCAGTACTTC; cdr3_aa: CASSKVGRDGAFEQYF
v_call: TRBV7-3; j_call: TRBJ2-1; d_call: -; clone_size: -; cdr3_nt: TGTGCCAGCAGTCCCGGGCACCAAAACAATGAGCAGTTCTTC; cdr3_aa: CASSPGHQNNEQFF
v_call: TRBV18; j_call: TRBJ2-6; d_call: -; clone_size: -; cdr3_nt: TGTGCCAGCTCACCTATGGGCTCTGGGGCCAACGTCCTGACTTTC; cdr3_aa: CASSPMGSGANVLTF
v_call: TRBV25-1; j_call: TRBJ2-7; d_call: -; clone_size: once; cdr3_nt: TGTGCCAGCAGTGAATTAGCGGACTACACCTATGGGCAGTACTTC; cdr3_aa: CASSELADYTYGQYF
v_call: TRBV11-2; j_call: TRBJ2-7; d_call: -; clone_size: -; cdr3_nt: TGTGCCAGCAGCTTAGCGGGACACCAGGTCTACGAGCAGTACTTC; cdr3_aa: CASSLAGHQVYEQYF
v_call: TRBV5-1; j_call: TRBJ1-1; d_call: TRBD1; clone_size: -; cdr3_nt: TGCGCCAGCAGCTTGGACAGGGGAAGTGGGAACACTGAAGCTTTCTTT; cdr3_aa: CASSLDRGSGNTEAFF
v_call: TRBV11-2; j_call: TRBJ2-7; d_call: -; clone_size: once; cdr3_nt: TGTGCCAGCAGCTTAGCTCTAGGAACCTACGAGCAGTACTTC; cdr3_aa: CASSLALGTYEQYF
v_call: TRBV19; j_call: TRBJ2-2; d_call: -; clone_size: -; cdr3_nt: TGTGCCAGCAGGAAGGTAAAGTGGAGGGGTACGAACACCGGGGAGCTGTTTTTT; cdr3_aa: CASRKVKWRGTNTGELFF
v_call: TRBV7-8; j_call: TRBJ1-1; d_call: -; clone_size: -; cdr3_nt: TGTGCCAGCAGCTTAGAGATCCTGAACACTGAAGCTTTCTTT; cdr3_aa: CASSLEILNTEAFF
v_call: TRBV7-8; j_call: TRBJ2-7; d_call: TRBD2; clone_size: -; cdr3_nt: TGTGCCAGCAGTATAGTCGGGACTAGCCCCTACGAGCAGTACTTC; cdr3_aa: CASSIVGTSPYEQYF
v_call: TRBV5-1; j_call: TRBJ2-7; d_call: TRBD1; clone_size: -; cdr3_nt: TGCGCCAGCAGCGGGGGGACAGGGCCCTACGAGCAGTACTTC; cdr3_aa: CASSGGTGPYEQYF
v_call: TRBV27; j_call: TRBJ1-1; d_call: -; clone_size: -; cdr3_nt: TGTGCCAGCAGTTTACTCGGCAGACACAACGCTGAAGCTTTCTTT; cdr3_aa: CASSLLGRHNAEAFF
v_call: TRBV28; j_call: TRBJ2-3; d_call: -; clone_size: -; cdr3_nt: TGTGCCAGCAGCGTCTGGGACACCCCAATGGCGGATACGCAGTATTTT; cdr3_aa: CASSVWDTPMADTQYF
v_call: TRBV5-1; j_call: TRBJ2-3; d_call: -; clone_size: few; cdr3_nt: TGCGCCAGCAGCGGTCTAGCAGCTAGCACAGATACGCAGTATTTT; cdr3_aa: CASSGLAASTDTQYF
v_call: TRBV7-7; j_call: TRBJ2-3; d_call: -; clone_size: -; cdr3_nt: TGTGCCAGCAGCTCTTACTTGGGCACAGATACGCAGTATTTT; cdr3_aa: CASSSYLGTDTQYF
v_call: TRBV27; j_call: TRBJ1-2; d_call: TRBD1; clone_size: -; cdr3_nt: TGTGCCAGCAGTTTCGGACAGGGATCGAGGGGCTACACCTTC; cdr3_aa: CASSFGQGSRGYTF
v_call: TRBV11-1; j_call: TRBJ2-2; d_call: -; clone_size: -; cdr3_nt: TGTGCCAGCAGCTCCGGGACGGACACCGGGGAGCTGTTTTTT; cdr3_aa: CASSSGTDTGELFF
v_call: TRBV28; j_call: TRBJ1-2; d_call: -; clone_size: -; cdr3_nt: TGTGCCAGCAGTTTAGGGGAGGGTGCCTACACCTTC; cdr3_aa: CASSLGEGAYTF
v_call: TRBV5-1; j_call: TRBJ2-7; d_call: -; clone_size: -; cdr3_nt: TGCGCCAGCAGCTCGAGAGGGGACTACGAGCAGTACTTC; cdr3_aa: CASSSRGDYEQYF
v_call: TRBV7-2; j_call: TRBJ2-3; d_call: -; clone_size: -; cdr3_nt: TGTGCCAGCAGCTTAGGCTGGGATACGCAGTATTTT; cdr3_aa: CASSLGWDTQYF
v_call: TRBV2; j_call: TRBJ2-5; d_call: -; clone_size: -; cdr3_nt: TGTGCCAGCAGTGGGGGCGGGAACCAAGAGACCCAGTACTTC; cdr3_aa: CASSGGGNQETQYF
v_call: TRBV19; j_call: TRBJ1-4; d_call: -; clone_size: once; cdr3_nt: TGTGCCAGTAGGCCCTCGGGGGGTGAAAAACTGTTTTTT; cdr3_aa: CASRPSGGEKLFF
v_call: TRBV19; j_call: TRBJ1-1; d_call: TRBD1; clone_size: -; cdr3_nt: TGTGCCAGTAGTATGGACAGGGTTGCTGAAGCTTTCTTT; cdr3_aa: CASSMDRVAEAFF
v_call: TRBV7-3; j_call: TRBJ1-1; d_call: -; clone_size: -; cdr3_nt: TGTGCCAGCAGCAGTGACACGAACACTGAAGCTTTCTTT; cdr3_aa: CASSSDTNTEAFF